This TCR beta chain was captured by sequencing in a study of T cells expressing NK-cell markers (dated by TCRdb to about 2020). Study-wide context: Three sorted T-cell subsets (CD3+CD56+NKG2C+, CD3+CD56+NKG2C- and CD3+CD56-NKG2C+) from fewer than 10 donors had their TCR beta-chain repertoires profiled. Among the eight sequenced donors, seven were HCMV-seropositive and one was HCMV-seronegative. The study sequenced eight donors, all healthy volunteers chosen at random: three men and five women. Libraries were sequenced as 2 x 150 bp reads on Illumina HiSeq 2000/2500, MiSeq or NextSeq.

HCMV serostatus was determined by detecting HCMV-specific IgG in serum with a commercial ELISA kit. Ficoll density gradient centrifugation was used to isolate peripheral blood mononuclear cells from blood. Overall results and qualifications from the work: In over 5 donors, the dominant CD3+CD56+NKG2C+ clonotypes were among the top 10 CD8+ clonotypes and accounted for about 1.0-7.0% of CD8+ T cells. It remained unclear whether the expanded NKG2C-expressing T cell clones were specific for HCMV antigens. Those dominant clonotypes were again the most abundant among CD3+CD56-NKG2C+ cells in a few donors, at about 28.3-60.1%.

The run used an Illumina HiSeq 2000. 5'RACE template switching, by which a universal primer site and unique molecular identifiers were added, was used to make TCR beta cDNA libraries. cDNA synthesis was primed from the TCR beta constant segment and was followed by two successive PCR amplification steps. The original pipeline was this. MIGEC was used to demultiplex reads and group reads by UMI, and MiTCR was used to assemble and quantify clonotypes. To exclude erroneous sequences, only TCR cDNA sequences supported by at least two reads were retained. The tcR package was used for downstream repertoire analysis, with clonotypes matched between fractions based on CDR3 nucleotide sequence plus V segment. VDJmatch was used to annotate antigen specificity against VDJdb, with one amino acid substitution in CDR3 permitted. The reads were reprocessed in TCRdb, with one entry per CDR3 protein sequence and no accompanying DNA. The V and J calls, along with clone size, are taken from TCRdb and not from the paper's own processing. This sample's table contains roughly 450,000 distinct CDR3 sequences. The ten most abundant clones make up more than 1.4% of the sample.

Details on this clonotype: This receptor's antigen is unknown.

This sequence was found in a woman between 45 and 60 years old in good health. Donor details come from another sample of the same person, matched by shared clones. The sample was blood T cells: a sorted CD56 or NKG2C T cell subset, CD4+ or CD8+ T cells, or bulk PBMC T cells (not recorded which).

The CDR3 here reads CSARETSGRYEQFF. The chain is made from TRBV20-1 and TRBJ2-1; no DNA is available, so the TRBD2 call from TCRdb remains unchecked. From the germline V gene (reference sequence), CDR1 is DFQATT and CDR2 is SNEGSKA. There are 14 amino acids in the CDR3, from cysteine to phenylalanine inclusive. The DNA sequence is not available.